This T cell receptor beta chain was retrieved from a study of T cells in Graves' hyperthyroidism and ophthalmopathy. TCR beta CDR3 regions were amplified from RNA. HTBI primers were employed in a first-round RT-PCR of the TCR CDR3. In TCRdb, the multiplex PCR reads were re-called with MiXCR into one record per CDR3 protein. The repertoire includes a few hundred thousand distinct CDR3 sequences, 11% to 15% of them detected once, and roughly 5.7% sits in the top ten. Points from the study as a whole: For ophthalmopathy, model prediction preceded onset by a median approximately 6 months.

Diagnostic assessment was based on clinical symptoms, serum thyroxine and TRAb, thyroid ultrasound and orbital computed tomography. The sample, blood from the first hyperthyroidism diagnosis, precedes any ophthalmopathy symptoms. This clonotype has a handful of counts. Its specificity is not known. The germline CDR1 and CDR2 sequences are ENHRY and SYGVKD. Trimming took 10 bases from V and 0 from J, leaving 16 bases between them. CDR3 length: 14 residues. The receptor comes from a woman in her 30s with Graves' hyperthyroidism that later progressed to Graves' ophthalmopathy. The chain links TRBV10-3 to TRBJ2-7; D possibly uses TRBD1 or TRBD2 (5 bases each). The sequenced material came from blood. The CDR3 DNA reads TGTGCCACCGAGGCCGGGACGGACTCCTACGAGCAGTACTTC. Amino acids: CATEAGTDSYEQYF.